The 6 T cell receptor beta chains presented below share a single source sample, sequenced in a study of T cell clonality in common variable immunodeficiency. This table comes from immunoSEQ multiplex PCR, and its TCRdb copy is limited to in-frame clones, with some not included. Observed in the sample are 75,000 to 85,000 clones, none of them singletons. Material for sequencing was peripheral blood mononuclear cells. These receptors were obtained from a person aged 18-70 years in good health.

This clone was seen many times. The read terminates 3 residues ahead of where the CDR3 ends, so the germline J gene completes it. The V call is TRBV5-3, the J call TRBJ2-5, with D perhaps TRBD2 (6 bases). TRBV5-3 is classed as an ORF, of uncertain function. This CDR3 spans 13 amino acids. V dropped 6 bases and J dropped 2 bases, with 11 bases sitting between them. Partial CDR3 DNA: TGTGCCAGAACAGTAGCGGTACAAGAGACC. It yields the protein CARTVAVQET. The whole CDR3 protein is CARTVAVQETQYF.

This clone was recorded many times. The CDR3 bases that were read are TGTGCCACCGGCGAGGGGGTTGGAGAGACC. It translates to CATGEGVGET. The whole CDR3 reads CATGEGVGETQYF. V gene TRBV10-3 combines with J gene TRBJ2-5; perhaps TRBD1 as D (6 bases). The read terminates 3 residues before the CDR3 end, so the remaining end is supplied by the germline J gene. The CDR3 spans 13 residues. CDR1 is ENHRY and CDR2 is SYGVKD in the germline V gene. With 10 bases removed from V and 4 bases from J, the gap between germline ends came to 16 bases.

This clone showed up many times. With the read ending 3 residues before the CDR3 end, the germline J gene is used to fill in that end. V is TRBV7-3 and J is TRBJ2-1; D not certain. CDR1 is SGHTA and CDR2 is FQGTGA in the germline V gene. The germline V and J ends were trimmed by 6 bases and 3 bases, with 15 bases remaining between them. This CDR3 spans 15 amino acids. This chain's CDR3 is CASSPLGSDYNEQFF. The sequenced CDR3 bases are TGTGCCAGCAGTCCCCTAGGTTCCGACTACAATGAG.

This clone was recorded at least ten times. The read terminates 3 residues before the CDR3 end, so the remaining end is supplied by the germline J gene. The chain uses TRBV6-7 and TRBJ1-5; 8 bases align to TRBD1. TRBV6-7 falls under the ORF class, with uncertain function. The V and J ends lost 6 bases and 6 bases, in that order; junction bases with no gene match: 16. CDR3 length: 17 residues. The chain's CDR3 is CASRQPKPGTGTQPQHF. The sequenced part of the CDR3 DNA is TGTGCCAGCAGACAGCCAAAACCCGGGACAGGCACTCAGCCC.

This clone was counted ten times or more. The read ends 3 residues early relative to the CDR3; the germline J gene fills the gap. The rearrangement links TRBV24-1 to TRBJ2-7, with D hard to call. V lost 1 base, J lost 5 bases, and 5 bases lay in between. The CDR3 contains 12 residues. Germline V gene lookup returns CDR1 KGHDR and CDR2 SFDVKD. The part of the CDR3 DNA that was read is TGTGCCACCAGTGATTTTAAGGACGAG. Encoded protein: CATSDFKDE. The CDR3, in full, reads CATSDFKDEQYF.

In its sample, this clone was seen many times. The missing CDR3 end, 3 residues past where the read stops, is filled in from the germline J gene. The chain carries TRBV20-1 and TRBJ2-3; 10 positions match TRBD2. The germline gives CDR1 DFQATT, CDR2 SNEGSKA (reference sequence). The V gene end was trimmed by 2 bases and the J gene end by 5 bases; junction bases not matched to a gene: 4. This CDR3 region has 14 residues. The CDR3: CSARKSGREDTQYF. Partial CDR3 DNA: TGCAGTGCTAGAAAAAGCGGGAGGGAAGATACG.